This TCR beta chain was observed in a study of T cell responses to AZD1222 COVID-19 vaccine (dated by TCRdb to the early 2020s). Turning to the overall study: AZD1222 recipients whose second dose came at about 4 weeks and those whose second dose came at about 12 weeks were combined into one group, since spike-specific TCR depth and breadth did not differ between the two schedules. A total of over 230 trial participants underwent TCR sequencing, of whom about 200 had received two doses of AZD1222 and some 26 had received two doses of the MenACWY control vaccine. Enrollment into the trials was organized by age into subgroups of 18-55, 56-69 and 70-plus years, and those subgroups contained roughly 150, 30 and 60 TCR-sequenced participants, respectively.

As concerns this clone: Its target antigen remains unknown. No quality values exist for individual bases; no much larger clone is one base distant.

The CDR3 measures 17 amino acids from cysteine to phenylalanine. Of the read, only the CDR3 DNA is kept; its 51 bases are in frame from base 1. Cut back by 2 bases and 3 bases, the V and J ends lie 20 bases apart. Based on the germline V gene, the CDR1 and CDR2 sequences are MDHEN and SYDVKM. The sample's time point label, in plain terms: baseline before first vaccination. Vaccinee samples came from UK trials COV001 and COV002, including a single-blind randomized controlled phase 2/3 trial of AZD1222 (ChAdOx1 nCoV-19) in healthy adults. For TCRbeta chain sequencing, PBMC samples were collected from trial participants at day 0 and at day 28 after the second dose. The CDR3 regions of human TCRbeta chains were analyzed by immunosequencing. In the original analysis: TCRs in the repertoires were compared against a reference library of SARS-CoV-2-specific TCRs that had been generated with the MIRA antigen-specificity platform. Breadth was defined as the fraction of unique TCRs that were SARS-CoV-2-associated. Depth was defined as the fraction of total T cells that were SARS-CoV-2-associated. Each spike-specific TCR was assigned to its reactive spike region and to a CD4 or CD8 class using the MIRA data. Log10-transformed breadth and depth values were compared by one-way ANOVA with Sidak's multiple comparisons tests. TCRdb took over this immuneACCESS table, retaining in-frame rearrangements with V and J assigned. Such tables are incomplete; in checked studies, under half of the missing clones stem from an unresolved V gene, and the remainder is unexplained. The DNA was the basis for D and trimming; V, J and clone size are from that table. The sample table records 150,000 to 200,000 clones; 88% of these occur just once. More than 5% of the sample is held by the ten biggest clonotypes.

Results and caveats for the whole study, not just this receptor: Conclusions about previously exposed vaccinees are limited, since just five or six AZD1222 recipients were seropositive for SARS-CoV-2 at baseline. The vaccine-associated CD4 TCRs covered the entire spike protein, and the dominant responses fell in regions 160-218 and 743-854. After two AZD1222 doses, spike-specific TCR breadth and depth were significantly higher than at day 0 and than in MenACWY recipients. Participants were mostly white British, with more females than males. The authors suggested clonal diversity may have been underestimated. Because no samples from the day 14 peak response were available, repertoires could be characterized only after the peak T cell response. In the small 56-69-year group, the increase in depth fell short of significance, most likely because of low power. Epitopes outside the regions mutated in the B.1.351 and B.1.1.7 variants were reportedly recognized by nearly half of the unique spike-specific TCRs.

The rearranged chain carries TRBV28 and TRBJ2-7; the D segment is perhaps TRBD1 or TRBD2, each sharing 6 matched bases. The TCR comes from an adult in good health. This specimen was peripheral blood, taken on day 0 of AZD1222 vaccination. The CDR3 loop reads CASSLLSGGWGNYEQYF. The bases are TGTGCCAGCAGTTTACTTTCCGGGGGCTGGGGGAACTACGAGCAGTACTTC.